This T cell receptor (beta chain) was captured in a study of CD4 T cells in relation to SARS-CoV-2 and coronaviruses. On the study more broadly: ViraFEST: approximately 10-day antigen culture of PBMCs, then TCR beta CDR3 sequencing.

V gave up 6 bases and J gave up 5 bases, with 13 bases separating them. Germline V CDR1 and CDR2: ENHRY, SYGVKD. The CDR3 runs 13 residues. CD4+ T cells from unexposed donors were obtained before the COVID-19 pandemic (2011-2018). CD4+ T cells were isolated from the cells after less than 13 days of culture. As cell numbers allowed, unexposed-donor CD4+ T cells faced SARS-CoV-2 S/N and four cold-coronavirus spikes. Each well had approximately 2 million PBMCs in 5% human AB serum with IL-2. For this clone: Its specificity is unknown.

Here immunoSEQ multiplex PCR was the method, and the copy in TCRdb shows in-frame clones only, minus some. This table holds tens of thousands of clones, approximately 82% found once. J is TRBJ2-5 and V is TRBV10-3; weak D call: TRBD1 (6 bases). The sequencing sample was made of CD4+ T cells from PBMCs, cultured in vitro. The origin of this receptor is a human donor in good health. The CDR3 DNA follows: TGTGCCATCAGCTGGACAGAGATCGAGACCCAGTACTTC. It is translated as CAISWTEIETQYF.